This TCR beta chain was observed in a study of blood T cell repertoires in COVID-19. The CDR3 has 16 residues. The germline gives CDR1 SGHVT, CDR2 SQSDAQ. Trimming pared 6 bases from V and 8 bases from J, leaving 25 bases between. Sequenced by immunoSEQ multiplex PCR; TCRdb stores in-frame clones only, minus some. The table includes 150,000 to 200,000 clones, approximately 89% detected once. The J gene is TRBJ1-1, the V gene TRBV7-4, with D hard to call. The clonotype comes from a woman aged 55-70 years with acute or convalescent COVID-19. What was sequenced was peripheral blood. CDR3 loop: CASRRLAIRPYEEAFF. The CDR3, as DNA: TGTGCCAGCAGACGACTGGCGATTAGACCGTACGAAGAAGCTTTCTTT.